Each of the 26 T cell receptor beta chains below was sequenced from the same sample in a study of T cells in Graves' hyperthyroidism and ophthalmopathy. There were TCR beta CDR3 regions amplified from RNA transcripts. The HTBI primer set was used in a first-round RT-PCR of the TCR CDR3. TCRdb used MiXCR to reprocess the multiplex PCR reads, holding one entry per CDR3 protein. The sample lists around 690,000 distinct CDR3 sequences; approximately 15% were seen once. The sample taken for sequencing was blood. All receptors derive from a man in his fifties with Graves' hyperthyroidism.

This clonotype was observed many times. The V and J genes are TRBV28 and TRBJ2-7; D remains unclear. Between the trimmed V and J ends, which lost 6 bases and 2 bases, there was a span of 14 bases. Germline V gene sequence: CDR1 MDHEN, CDR2 SYDVKM. CDR3 length: 14 residues. CDR3 protein: CASRTNLPPYEQYF. The CDR3 DNA sequence: TGTGCCAGCAGGACCAACCTACCCCCCTACGAGCAGTACTTC.

This clonotype was seen a handful of times. V usage is TRBV30 and J usage is TRBJ1-5; D may be TRBD1 (5 bases). Germline CDR1 is GTSNPN and CDR2 is SVGIG (reference sequence). V lost 4 bases, J lost 1 base, and 14 bases lay in between. The CDR3 has 15 amino acids. CDR3 sequence: CAWNPGTESNQPQHF. In nucleotides, the CDR3 is TGTGCCTGGAATCCCGGGACCGAGAGCAATCAGCCCCAGCATTTT.

This clonotype was counted at least ten times. This sequence joins TRBV20-1 and TRBJ1-1; a weak D match, TRBD1 (5 bases). V gave up 4 bases and J gave up 4 bases, with 13 bases separating them. The germline V gene encodes CDR1 DFQATT and CDR2 SNEGSKA (reference sequence). CDR3 length: 13 amino acids. In DNA, the CDR3 is TGCAGTGCTACACCCCAGGGTGTCACTGAAGCTTTCTTT. Amino acids: CSATPQGVTEAFF.

This clonotype has a count of ten or more. The chain links TRBV12-5 to TRBJ2-1; 7 nucleotides match TRBD2. This CDR3 is 12 amino acids long. V lost 8 bases, J lost 8 bases, and 6 bases stayed unmatched. Germline V CDR1 and CDR2: LGHNT, FRNRAP. CDR3 amino acids: CASSGNTDEQFF. The CDR3 DNA reads as TGTGCTAGTAGCGGGAATACGGATGAGCAGTTCTTC.

The chain uses TRBV2 and TRBJ2-7, with 9 bases matching TRBD1. There are 14 residues in the CDR3. V shed 4 bases and J 3 bases; nucleotides not matched to a gene: 4. Germline assignment: CDR1 SNHLY and CDR2 FYNNEI. In DNA, the CDR3 is TGTGCCAGCAGTGTCCGGACAGGGGTCTACGAGCAGTACTTC. Encoded protein: CASSVRTGVYEQYF.

A note on this clonotype: This may come from a read error, since a much larger clone is one base off. The J gene is TRBJ2-7, the V gene TRBV19; possibly TRBD1 for D (5 bases). V lost 5 bases and J 7 bases, leaving 18 bases between the germline ends. CDR1 is LNHDA, CDR2 SQIVND, per germline (reference sequence). This CDR3 is 14 amino acids long. Here the CDR3 reads CASSRTSGIREQYF. CDR3 nucleotide sequence: TGTGCCAGTAGTCGAACCTCAGGGATTCGAGAGCAGTACTTC.

This clonotype was observed a few times. The CDR3 spells CASSLSGGTADTQYF. CDR3 nucleotides: TGTGCCAGCAGCTTATCGGGAGGCACCGCTGATACGCAGTATTTT. The chain combines TRBV7-3 with TRBJ2-3, with TRBD2 matching 7 bases. Looked up from germline, CDR1 is SGHTA and CDR2 is FQGTGA. J gave up 6 bases and V 2 bases, and 8 bases lay outside the gene matches. This CDR3 region has 15 residues.

V and J are TRBV6-1 and TRBJ1-2; 11 bases match TRBD1. The germline V gene encodes CDR1 MNHNS and CDR2 SASEGT. With 5 bases clipped from V and 5 bases from J, the junction kept 13 bases outside the gene matches. The CDR3 is 17 residues long. CDR3 coding DNA: TGTGCCAGCAGTCCCCGGACAGGGGGCCGGAGAGATTATGGCTACACCTTC. This encodes CASSPRTGGRRDYGYTF.

This clonotype was observed at least ten times. V and J are TRBV28 and TRBJ2-7; weak D call: TRBD2 (5 bases). Per the germline V gene, CDR1 is MDHEN and CDR2 is SYDVKM. The CDR3 has 13 residues. V was cut by 4 bases and J by 6 bases, with 13 bases left in between. CDR3 sequence (DNA): TGTGCCAGCAGTTCCCCCCCCCGGGGCGAGCAGTACTTC. It is translated as CASSSPPRGEQYF.

This clonotype was seen at least ten times. The chain links TRBV24-1 to TRBJ2-3; no clear D gene. V was trimmed by 4 bases and J by 4 bases, leaving 11 bases between them. This CDR3 has 14 residues. From germline, CDR1 is KGHDR and CDR2 SFDVKD. The CDR3 DNA is TGTGCCACCAGTGACCCCTCGGCCGCAGATACGCAGTATTTT. This gives the protein CATSDPSAADTQYF.

The V gene is TRBV3-1, the J gene TRBJ2-3, with D tentatively TRBD1 (6 bases). The CDR3 covers 15 residues. Trimming removed 4 bases from V and 2 bases from J, with 13 bases in between. Germline CDR1 and CDR2: LGHDT and YNNKEL (reference sequence). CDR3 nucleotides: TGTGCCAGCAGCCGGACACGACAGGCCACAGATACGCAGTATTTT. Translating gives CASSRTRQATDTQYF.

This clonotype has at least ten counts. The chain uses TRBV10-3 and TRBJ1-1; the D gene is possibly TRBD1 (6 bases). This CDR3 region has 15 residues. CDR1 and CDR2 from the germline V gene are ENHRY and SYGVKD. With 10 bases removed from V and 1 base from J, the gap between germline ends came to 19 bases. The DNA for the CDR3 is TGTGCCAGCGGGACAATAGCCAAATCGAACACTGAAGCTTTCTTT. Protein product: CASGTIAKSNTEAFF.

This clonotype was detected only a few times. The chain uses TRBV29-1 and TRBJ2-1; D is unresolved. Germline assignment: CDR1 SQVTM and CDR2 ANQGSEA. The V and J ends lost 7 bases and 4 bases respectively, with 8 bases between them. The length of the CDR3 is 11 residues. CDR3 DNA sequence: TGCAGCGCTCTATCATACAATGAGCAGTTCTTC. Its translation is CSALSYNEQFF.

In this sample, this clonotype turned up many times. This chain joins TRBV30 and TRBJ2-1; no clear D. The length of the CDR3 is 12 residues. V was clipped by 5 bases and J by 0 bases, with 5 bases between them. CDR1 is GTSNPN and CDR2 is SVGIG in the germline V gene (reference sequence). The CDR3 DNA reads as TGTGCCTGGGACCACTCCTACAATGAGCAGTTCTTC. It specifies CAWDHSYNEQFF.

The J gene is TRBJ2-2, the V gene TRBV11-3; no firm D call. Trimming removed 5 bases from V and 1 base from J, with 8 bases in between. The CDR3 contains 14 residues. Germline-derived CDR1 and CDR2 are SGHNT and YENEEA. Written as DNA, the CDR3 is TGTGCCAGCAGCAAAAAGCGGAACACCGGGGAGCTGTTTTTT. It translates to CASSKKRNTGELFF.

This clonotype has more than one count but fewer than ten. The chain links TRBV7-9 to TRBJ2-1, with no clear D. Trimming pared 0 bases from V and 7 bases from J, leaving 19 bases between. The CDR3 runs to 17 residues. CDR1 and CDR2 from the germline V gene are SEHNR and FQNEAQ (reference sequence). CDR3 nucleotides: TGTGCCAGCAGCTTAGCGCATGTCGGGCACGACTTAAATGAGCAGTTCTTC. It encodes CASSLAHVGHDLNEQFF.

Only a few counts were recorded for this clonotype. The rearrangement joins TRBV30 to TRBJ1-5; no clear D gene. The CDR3 runs 13 residues. The germline gives CDR1 GTSNPN, CDR2 SVGIG (reference sequence). V gave up 6 bases and J gave up 5 bases, with 14 bases separating them. Written as DNA, the CDR3 is TGTGCCTGCGCGGCCTCGGCCGATCAGCCCCAGCATTTT. This codes for CACAASADQPQHF. Full variable domain (outside the CDR3, taken from reference TRBV30 and TRBJ1-5): SQTIHQWPATLVQPVGSPLSLECTVEGTSNPNLYWYRQAAGRGLQLLFYSVGIGQISSEVPQNLSASRPQDRQFILSSKKLLLSDSGFYLCACAASADQPQHFGDGTRLSIL.

This clonotype occurred many times. The rearrangement joins TRBV20-1 to TRBJ2-1; D tentatively reads TRBD1 or TRBD2 (5 bases each). The CDR3 is 13 residues long. Deletions cut 6 bases from V and 6 bases from J, with 15 bases between. The germline gives CDR1 DFQATT, CDR2 SNEGSKA (reference sequence). The CDR3 region is CSAGDLWGNEQFF. DNA of the CDR3: TGCAGTGCCGGGGACCTTTGGGGCAATGAGCAGTTCTTC.

This chain uses TRBV10-3 with TRBJ2-6; 8 nucleotides agree with TRBD2. V dropped 10 bases and J dropped 0; count of bases not matched to a gene: 8. Germline CDR1 and CDR2: ENHRY and SYGVKD. The CDR3 is 16 residues long. CDR3 loop: CATSTSEGSGANVLTF. The CDR3 coding sequence is TGTGCCACCTCGACTAGCGAGGGCTCTGGGGCCAACGTCCTGACTTTC.

A word on this clonotype: As the CDR3 is not closed by the conserved phenylalanine or tryptophan, this likely results from a read error. The rearrangement joins TRBV30 to TRBJ2-7, with D possibly matching TRBD1 (6 bases). V lost 0 bases and J lost 4, with 10 bases in between. CDR3 length: 13 amino acids. Germline CDR1 GTSNPN, CDR2 SVGIG (reference sequence). CDR3 region: CAWSVPGAYEQYL. The CDR3 DNA reads as TGTGCCTGGAGTGTTCCAGGGGCGTACGAGCAGTACCTC.

This clonotype was seen at least ten times. V gene TRBV11-2 combines with J gene TRBJ2-3, with TRBD2 as a possible D gene (6 bases). V shed 2 bases and J shed 6 bases, with 15 bases lying between them. The CDR3 has 15 residues. Per the germline V gene, CDR1 is SGHAT and CDR2 is FQNNGV. CDR3 region: CASSLTDGRGDTQYF. In DNA, the CDR3 is TGTGCCAGCAGCTTAACAGACGGGAGAGGGGATACGCAGTATTTT.

About this clonotype itself: This could be a read error, since a much larger clone is one nucleotide away. The chain couples TRBV2 to TRBJ1-5, with a weak D call TRBD1 (6 bases). The ends were cut back, 6 bases at V and 5 bases at J, with 14 bases in the middle. The CDR3 has 14 amino acids. CDR1 SNHLY and CDR2 FYNNEI come from the germline V gene. CDR3 in DNA: TGTGCCAGCAGCGGAGGACAGCCAGATCAGCCCCAGCATTTT. It specifies CASSGGQPDQPQHF. The complete variable domain, with remaining parts taken from reference TRBV2 and TRBJ1-5, reads EPEVTQTPSHQVTQMGQEVILRCVPISNHLYFYWYRQILGQKVEFLVSFYNNEISEKSEIFDDQFSVERPDGSNFTLKIRSTKLEDSAMYFCASSGGQPDQPQHFGDGTRLSIL.

DNA for the CDR3: TGCAGCGTTGGGGGCGGGCTAAGTAACATTCAGTACTTC. Residues: CSVGGGLSNIQYF. The chain recombines TRBV29-1 with TRBJ2-4; either TRBD1 or TRBD2 may fit D (5 bases each). Germline V gene lookup returns CDR1 SQVTM and CDR2 ANQGSEA. Trimming removed 4 bases at V and 7 bases at J, with 14 bases between. CDR3 length: 13 amino acids.

The rearrangement links TRBV6-2 or TRBV6-3 to TRBJ2-7; 7 nucleotides align to TRBD1. Germline CDR1 and CDR2: MNHEY and SVGEGT. The CDR3 extends over 13 amino acids. The V gene end was trimmed by 8 bases and the J gene end by 6 bases; junction bases not matched to a gene: 10. CDR3 protein: CASLDRSPVEQYF. DNA for the CDR3: TGTGCCAGCTTGGACAGGAGCCCGGTCGAGCAGTACTTC.

This clonotype has a count of ten or more. J is TRBJ1-1 and V is TRBV30; 10 bases are a match to TRBD1. With 2 bases clipped from V and 5 bases from J, the junction kept 8 bases outside the gene matches. Germline V gene sequence: CDR1 GTSNPN, CDR2 SVGIG (reference sequence). The CDR3 loop spans 15 amino acids. The CDR3 sequence: CAWSPLDRGRTEAFF. The DNA for the CDR3 is TGTGCCTGGAGTCCTTTAGACAGGGGGCGGACTGAAGCTTTCTTT.

This clonotype showed up many times. The chain employs TRBV6-5 and TRBJ1-5; no clear D. This CDR3 contains 13 residues. Germline V gene lookup returns CDR1 MNHEY and CDR2 SVGAGI. With 0 bases removed from V and 6 bases from J, the gap between germline ends came to 6 bases. Here the CDR3 DNA reads TGTGCCAGCAGTTACTCGGTTTCTCAGCCCCAGCATTTT. Its translation: CASSYSVSQPQHF.